Listed below are T cell receptor beta chains from one sample, sequenced in a study of CD8+CD57+ T cells in acquired aplastic anemia. TCRdb reprocessed the reads via MiXCR and lists one record per CDR3 protein. The table has around 200,000 distinct CDR3 sequences, roughly two thirds seen once. Sequences were obtained from sorted CD4+, CD8+, or CD8+CD57+ T cells (not recorded which) from PBMCs. Every receptor here comes from a human donor with aplastic anemia. Each CDR3 is given with its conserved first and last residue. Fields, in order: clone size, D gene, V gene, J gene, CDR3 protein, CDR3 DNA. D genes are given only for firm matches. Only some rows state a clone size, as once, few, many or a class for expanded clones.

-,-,TRBV11-2,TRBJ2-7,CASSSESKSSYEQYF,TGTGCCAGCAGCAGCGAATCCAAGAGCTCCTACGAGCAGTACTTC
-,TRBD2,TRBV5-1,TRBJ2-7,CASSLGQREHPYEQYF,TGCGCCAGCAGCTTGGGCCAGCGGGAGCACCCCTACGAGCAGTACTTC
once,-,TRBV9,TRBJ2-7,CASSVGASSSYEQYF,TGTGCCAGCAGCGTTGGGGCTTCTAGCTCCTACGAGCAGTACTTC
-,TRBD1,TRBV7-3,TRBJ1-6,CASSQGSDRGLSSPLHF,TGTGCCAGCAGCCAAGGATCGGACAGGGGGCTGAGTTCACCCCTCCACTTT
once,TRBD2,TRBV24-1,TRBJ2-1,CATSDEASGTNEQFF,TGTGCCACCAGTGACGAGGCTAGCGGGACGAATGAGCAGTTCTTC
-,-,TRBV10-3,TRBJ2-7,CAISSSGGGYEQYF,TGTGCCATCAGTTCTAGCGGAGGGGGTTACGAGCAGTACTTC
many,TRBD2,TRBV2,TRBJ2-7,CASSDWASGIYEQYF,TGTGCCAGCAGTGATTGGGCTAGCGGGATCTACGAGCAGTACTTC
-,TRBD1,TRBV9,TRBJ1-5,CASSTGEGNQPQHF,TGTGCCAGCAGTACAGGGGAGGGCAATCAGCCCCAGCATTTT
few,-,TRBV7-9,TRBJ2-5,CASSLTVAETQYF,TGTGCCAGCAGCTTAACAGTAGCCGAGACCCAGTACTTC
few,-,TRBV19,TRBJ1-1,CASSITGQSEAFF,TGTGCCAGTAGTATAACTGGACAGTCTGAAGCTTTCTTT
-,-,TRBV20-1,TRBJ2-2,CSARGQMTGELFF,TGCAGTGCTAGAGGACAAATGACCGGGGAGCTGTTTTTT
-,-,TRBV20-1,TRBJ2-7,CSAGGYGGEQYF,TGCAGTGCCGGGGGTTACGGCGGGGAGCAGTACTTC
-,-,TRBV5-1,TRBJ2-5,CASSLQGTQYF,TGCGCCAGCAGCTTACAGGGGACCCAGTACTTC
-,TRBD1,TRBV10-3,TRBJ1-4,CAIREGTATNEKLFF,TGTGCCATCAGGGAGGGGACAGCAACTAATGAAAAACTGTTTTTT
-,-,TRBV7-3,TRBJ2-1,CATSPGPYNEQFF,TGTGCCACGAGCCCGGGACCTTACAATGAGCAGTTCTTC
-,TRBD2,TRBV6-2/TRBV6-3,TRBJ2-5,CASSQEGLATETQYF,TGTGCCAGCAGTCAGGAAGGACTAGCGACAGAGACCCAGTACTTC
-,TRBD1,TRBV7-3,TRBJ1-2,CASSLTGEGYTF,TGTGCCAGCAGTCTTACAGGGGAAGGCTACACCTTC
-,TRBD2,TRBV24-1,TRBJ2-3,CATSDSVAGGRNTQYF,TGTGCCACCAGTGATTCCGTAGCGGGAGGGCGAAATACGCAGTATTTT
few,-,TRBV7-9,TRBJ2-7,CASSAQGTPSYEQYF,TGTGCCAGCAGCGCACAGGGTACCCCATCCTACGAGCAGTACTTC
-,-,TRBV10-3,TRBJ1-1,CAISESQQLNTEAFF,TGTGCCATCAGTGAGTCGCAGCAGCTGAACACTGAAGCTTTCTTT
-,-,TRBV10-3,TRBJ2-2,CATRGAGATGELFF,TGTGCCACCAGGGGGGCGGGGGCGACCGGGGAGCTGTTTTTT
-,-,TRBV7-8,TRBJ1-1,CASGGEGRTEAFF,TGTGCCAGTGGGGGGGAGGGACGGACTGAAGCTTTCTTT
-,-,TRBV7-9,TRBJ1-2,CASTPGPANYGYTF,TGTGCCAGCACTCCGGGACCCGCTAACTATGGCTACACCTTC
few,-,TRBV24-1,TRBJ2-2,CATSGRLGGELFF,TGTGCCACCAGTGGCAGGCTGGGCGGGGAGCTGTTTTTT
-,TRBD1,TRBV12-5,TRBJ1-5,CATATGAQPQHF,TGTGCCACGGCCACAGGGGCTCAGCCCCAGCATTTT
-,TRBD1,TRBV6-6,TRBJ2-7,CASIATGKYEQYF,TGTGCCAGCATCGCGACAGGGAAGTACGAGCAGTACTTC
few,-,TRBV2,TRBJ2-5,CASSTGFGTQYF,TGTGCCAGCAGCACAGGATTTGGGACCCAGTACTTC
-,TRBD1,TRBV10-2,TRBJ2-7,CASRQTGSLPEQYF,TGCGCCAGCAGACAGACAGGGAGTTTACCCGAGCAGTACTTC
-,-,TRBV24-1,TRBJ2-2,CATSDSIRGSAGELFF,TGTGCCACCAGTGATTCGATCAGGGGAAGTGCCGGGGAGCTGTTTTTT
-,-,TRBV19,TRBJ2-2,CASRTQGQAHVGELFF,TGTGCCAGTAGAACCCAGGGGCAGGCCCACGTCGGGGAGCTGTTTTTT
few,-,TRBV24-1,TRBJ2-3,CATSDDSVSTDTQYF,TGTGCCACCAGTGATGATAGCGTAAGCACAGATACGCAGTATTTT
-,-,TRBV2,TRBJ1-2,CASTPGTTRYTF,TGTGCCAGCACCCCGGGGACGACGCGCTACACCTTC
-,-,TRBV24-1,TRBJ2-3,CATSDYPRGRESTDTQYF,TGTGCCACCAGTGATTACCCCCGGGGGCGGGAGAGCACAGATACGCAGTATTTT
-,TRBD2,TRBV5-4,TRBJ2-7,CASQGSPGTSGYEQYF,TGTGCCAGCCAAGGGTCACCCGGGACTAGCGGATACGAGCAGTACTTC
-,-,TRBV7-9,TRBJ1-4,CASSSLQGRELFF,TGTGCCAGCAGCTCCTTACAGGGACGGGAACTGTTTTTT
many,-,TRBV20-1,TRBJ2-1,CSARPVLDEQFF,TGCAGTGCTAGACCCGTTCTGGATGAGCAGTTCTTC
few,TRBD1,TRBV25-1,TRBJ1-5,CASGQGEGSNQPQHF,TGTGCCAGCGGACAGGGCGAGGGGAGCAATCAGCCCCAGCATTTT
-,TRBD2,TRBV14,TRBJ2-1,CASSPELAGFYNEQFF,TGTGCCAGCAGCCCAGAACTAGCGGGATTTTACAATGAGCAGTTCTTC
-,TRBD2,TRBV15,TRBJ2-3,CATSRERLGAGGGTDTQYF,TGTGCCACCAGCAGAGAACGATTGGGAGCGGGGGGAGGCACAGATACGCAGTATTTT
-,-,TRBV2,TRBJ2-7,CASSLGLREQYF,TGTGCCAGCAGTTTGGGGTTACGGGAGCAGTACTTC
once,TRBD1,TRBV7-3,TRBJ1-5,CASSLEAGGNQPQHF,TGTGCCAGCAGCTTAGAGGCAGGGGGTAATCAGCCCCAGCATTTT
once,-,TRBV7-3,TRBJ2-2,CASSQGITGELFF,TGTGCCAGCAGCCAAGGGATTACCGGGGAGCTGTTTTTT
-,-,TRBV6-5,TRBJ2-7,CASSSTGNLLSYEQYF,TGTGCCAGCAGTTCTACGGGGAACCTCCTCTCCTACGAGCAGTACTTC
-,TRBD1,TRBV5-1,TRBJ2-2,CASRQGTNTGELFF,TGCGCCAGCCGACAGGGAACGAACACCGGGGAGCTGTTTTTT
-,-,TRBV24-1,TRBJ2-1,CATRAGGEQFF,TGTGCCACCCGTGCGGGCGGTGAGCAGTTCTTC